This T cell receptor beta chain derives from a study of post-analysis software for immune sequencing data. At the level of the study: In terms of disease course, relapsing-remitting, secondary progressive and progressive-relapsing multiple sclerosis were included.

On this clonotype: Its specificity is not known. The germline gene is not matched at one end of the junction; a read error may be the cause.

Researchers reported that TCR beta cDNA libraries carried unique molecular identifiers. T cells numbering roughly 0.85 to 11 million yielded 500,000 or so cDNA molecules. TCRdb fed the PCR reads into MiXCR, producing one record per CDR3 protein. The table shows roughly 700,000 distinct CDR3 sequences, with around 27% occurring only once. Overall study findings and caveats: When patients were compared with controls, 4 or 5 TRBV segments were more frequent, TRBV5-6, TRBV5-1 and TRBV20-1 among them. By F measure, samples from a shared preparation batch strongly co-clustered. Diversity measured as normalized Chao1 was significantly lower in multiple sclerosis patients than in controls.

The CDR3 covers 16 residues. Per germline, CDR1 PRHDT and CDR2 FYEKMQ (reference sequence). This TCR was recovered from a girl aged 10 to 17 with multiple sclerosis. Sequencing was done on a sample of blood. This rearrangement joins TRBV13 to TRBJ2-6, with D possibly TRBD1 on 5 matching bases. CDR3 nucleotides: TGTGCCAGCAGCCTCCCCCTAGGCTCTGGGGCCAACGTCCTGACTTTT. It specifies CASSLPLGSGANVLTF.